This is a list of T cell receptor beta chains from one sample in a study of a mutant IDH1 vaccine in newly diagnosed glioma. For these receptors, no antigen is known. Data came from immunoSEQ multiplex PCR; TCRdb stores just in-frame clones and leaves some out. Among about 27,000 clones listed, over 60% were seen once. The material was PBMCs, obtained from a glioma patient whose treatment included an IDH1 peptide vaccine. The receptors here all came from a man aged 50 or older with glioma. Both conserved end residues are part of each CDR3. The order of the fields is CDR3 DNA, CDR3 protein, D gene, V gene, clone size, J gene. The D gene is left open where the match is weak. Expanded clones get a size class; other rows say once, few or many, or leave the size out.

TGTGCCAGCAGCGTAGAGGGACAGGGGTACACCGGGGAGCTGTTTTTT	CASSVEGQGYTGELFF	TRBD1	TRBV9	.	TRBJ2-2
TGTGCCAGCAGCGACGGGACAGGGACGAGGACCTTC	CASSDGTGTRTF	TRBD1	TRBV7-9	.	TRBJ1-2
TGTGCCAGCAGCAACAGCCCCGGACTGAACACCGGGGAGCTGTTTTTT	CASSNSPGLNTGELFF	.	TRBV5-8	.	TRBJ2-2
TGTGCCAGCACCTCGGGGGTTTATTTTAACTATGGCTACACCTTC	CASTSGVYFNYGYTF	.	TRBV5-6	.	TRBJ1-2
TGTGCCAGCAGCTTGAAACAGGGTAAAGGGGATACGCAGTATTTT	CASSLKQGKGDTQYF	.	TRBV5-4	.	TRBJ2-3
TGTGCCAGCAGCTCAGGGACTAGCGGAAACACCGGGGAGCTGTTTTTT	CASSSGTSGNTGELFF	TRBD2	TRBV7-9	.	TRBJ2-2
TGTGCCAGCTCACCGCTTAGGGAGAACAATGAGCAGTTCTTC	CASSPLRENNEQFF	.	TRBV18	.	TRBJ2-1
TGTGCCAGCAGTCCCTTCCGGGGAGAGGGGGAGACCCAGTACTTC	CASSPFRGEGETQYF	.	TRBV27	.	TRBJ2-5
TGTGCCAGCAGCAGGCGCGGTGCCAGGTCCCAGTACTTC	CASSRRGARSQYF	.	TRBV6-5	.	TRBJ2-5
TGTGCCAGCAGGACAGGGGTTTCACCCCTCCACTTT	CASRTGVSPLHF	TRBD1	TRBV6-1	.	TRBJ1-6
TGTGCCAGCAGTTTGACAGAATACAATCAGCCCCAGCATTTT	CASSLTEYNQPQHF	.	TRBV2	.	TRBJ1-5
TGTGCCAGCAGTGAAGGTAGCGGGGGGGCCTCAGATACGCAGTATTTT	CASSEGSGGASDTQYF	TRBD2	TRBV6-1	.	TRBJ2-3
TGTGCCAGCAGGCGACAGGGGTTGACCGGGGAGCTGTTTTTT	CASRRQGLTGELFF	TRBD1	TRBV6-5	.	TRBJ2-2
TGCAGCGGGGGGACTTCAAGGATGGAAAAACTGTTTTTT	CSGGTSRMEKLFF	.	TRBV29-1	.	TRBJ1-4
TGTGCCAGCTCACCAGAGGGGATGAACACTGAAGCTTTCTTT	CASSPEGMNTEAFF	.	TRBV18	.	TRBJ1-1
TGTGCCAGCAGCTCGATAGAGGACGGTTACGAGCAGTACTTC	CASSSIEDGYEQYF	.	TRBV14	.	TRBJ2-7
TGCAGCGTAGGTAGCGGGAGCTCCTACGAGCAGTACTTC	CSVGSGSSYEQYF	TRBD2	TRBV29-1	.	TRBJ2-7
TGCGCCAGCAGCGAGGGGGGACAGGGAAGTGGCTACACCTTC	CASSEGGQGSGYTF	TRBD1	TRBV5-1	few	TRBJ1-2
TGCAGCGCTAGCACAGATACGCAGTATTTT	CSASTDTQYF	.	TRBV29-1	.	TRBJ2-3
TGTGCCAGCACGGAGGTAGCGGGAGTTTCCTACGAGCAGTACTTC	CASTEVAGVSYEQYF	TRBD2	TRBV7-2	.	TRBJ2-7
TGCAGCGTTGACGGGCCGGGGGACACCATATATTTT	CSVDGPGDTIYF	.	TRBV29-1	.	TRBJ1-3
TGTGCCAGCAGCGCAAACCCCGGGGCCCAGGGCGGAAACACCATATATTTT	CASSANPGAQGGNTIYF	.	TRBV5-4	.	TRBJ1-3
TGCGCCAGCAGTATACAGTCTCCCAAAGAGACCCAGTACTTC	CASSIQSPKETQYF	.	TRBV5-1	.	TRBJ2-5
TGTGCCAGCAGCCCAGGCCGGCTCAAGAGGAACAATGAGCAGTTCTTC	CASSPGRLKRNNEQFF	.	TRBV7-8	.	TRBJ2-1
TGTGCCACCCCCTCGGACTCTGGGGCCAACGTCCTGACTTTC	CATPSDSGANVLTF	.	TRBV10-3	once	TRBJ2-6
TGTGCCAGCAGCAAGACAGGGAGGGGCTCTGAAGCTTTCTTT	CASSKTGRGSEAFF	TRBD1	TRBV7-9	.	TRBJ1-1
TGCGCCAGCAGCCAAAATATCGACAGGAACTATGGCTACACCTTC	CASSQNIDRNYGYTF	.	TRBV4-3	.	TRBJ1-2
TGTGCCAGCAGTTACGGGGACAGCAGGTACAATGAGCAGTTCTTC	CASSYGDSRYNEQFF	TRBD1	TRBV6-5	once	TRBJ2-1
TGCAGTGCCGCCGGGGCAGCCCAGCATTTT	CSAAGAAQHF	.	TRBV20-1	.	TRBJ1-5
TGTGCCAGCAACCTCGCGGGGCTGGGAGAGACCCAGTACTTC	CASNLAGLGETQYF	.	TRBV2	once	TRBJ2-5
TGTGCCAGCAGCCCAGGGGACAGGGGCTACGCTTTCTTT	CASSPGDRGYAFF	TRBD1	TRBV11-3	.	TRBJ1-1
TGTGCCAGCAGCGACAAAGGAGGCAAAAACATTCAGTACTTC	CASSDKGGKNIQYF	.	TRBV5-5	.	TRBJ2-4
TGTGCCACCCGCCATGTATCAGGGGGAGCTAACTATGGCTACACCTTC	CATRHVSGGANYGYTF	TRBD1	TRBV6-6	.	TRBJ1-2
TGTGCAAGTCGCTTAGGGGAAATGAACACTGAAGCTTTCTTT	CASRLGEMNTEAFF	.	TRBV12-2	.	TRBJ1-1
TGCAGCGTTGTGGGGGAACTCTCTGGGGCCAACGTCCTGACTTTC	CSVVGELSGANVLTF	.	TRBV29-1	few	TRBJ2-6
TGTGCCAGCAGTGCCCCCCAAGAGACCCAGTACTTC	CASSAPQETQYF	.	TRBV2	.	TRBJ2-5
TGCGCCAGCAGCTTGCAGCCCGTCTACGAGCAGTACTTC	CASSLQPVYEQYF	.	TRBV5-1	.	TRBJ2-7